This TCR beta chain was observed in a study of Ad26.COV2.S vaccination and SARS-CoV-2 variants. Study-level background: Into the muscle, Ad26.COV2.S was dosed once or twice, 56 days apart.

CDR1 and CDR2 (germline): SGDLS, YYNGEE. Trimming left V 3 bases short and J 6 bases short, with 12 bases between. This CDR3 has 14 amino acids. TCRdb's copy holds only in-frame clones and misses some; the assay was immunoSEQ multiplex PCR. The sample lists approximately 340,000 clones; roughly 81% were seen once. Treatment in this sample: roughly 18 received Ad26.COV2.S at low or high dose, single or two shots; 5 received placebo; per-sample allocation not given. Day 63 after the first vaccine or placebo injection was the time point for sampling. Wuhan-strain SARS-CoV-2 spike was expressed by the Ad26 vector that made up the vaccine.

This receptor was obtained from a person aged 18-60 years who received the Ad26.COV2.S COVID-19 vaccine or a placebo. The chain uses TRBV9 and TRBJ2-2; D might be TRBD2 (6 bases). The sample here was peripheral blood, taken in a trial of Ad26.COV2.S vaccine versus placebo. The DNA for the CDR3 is TGTGCCAGCAGCGCGGAGGGACCTCCCGGGGAGCTGTTTTTT. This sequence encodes CASSAEGPPGELFF.